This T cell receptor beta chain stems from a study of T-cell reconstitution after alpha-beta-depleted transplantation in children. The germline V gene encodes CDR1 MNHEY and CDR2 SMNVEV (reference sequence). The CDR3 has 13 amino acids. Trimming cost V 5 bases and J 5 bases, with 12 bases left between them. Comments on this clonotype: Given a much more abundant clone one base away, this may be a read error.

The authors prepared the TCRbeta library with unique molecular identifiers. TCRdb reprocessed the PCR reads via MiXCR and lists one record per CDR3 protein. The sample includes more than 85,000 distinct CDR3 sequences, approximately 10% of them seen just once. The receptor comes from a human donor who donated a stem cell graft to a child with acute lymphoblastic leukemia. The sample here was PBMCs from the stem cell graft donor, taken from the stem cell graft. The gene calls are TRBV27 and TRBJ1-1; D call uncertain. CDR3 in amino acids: CASSLTPRTEAFF. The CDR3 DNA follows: TGTGCCAGCAGTCTCACCCCGCGGACTGAAGCTTTCTTT.